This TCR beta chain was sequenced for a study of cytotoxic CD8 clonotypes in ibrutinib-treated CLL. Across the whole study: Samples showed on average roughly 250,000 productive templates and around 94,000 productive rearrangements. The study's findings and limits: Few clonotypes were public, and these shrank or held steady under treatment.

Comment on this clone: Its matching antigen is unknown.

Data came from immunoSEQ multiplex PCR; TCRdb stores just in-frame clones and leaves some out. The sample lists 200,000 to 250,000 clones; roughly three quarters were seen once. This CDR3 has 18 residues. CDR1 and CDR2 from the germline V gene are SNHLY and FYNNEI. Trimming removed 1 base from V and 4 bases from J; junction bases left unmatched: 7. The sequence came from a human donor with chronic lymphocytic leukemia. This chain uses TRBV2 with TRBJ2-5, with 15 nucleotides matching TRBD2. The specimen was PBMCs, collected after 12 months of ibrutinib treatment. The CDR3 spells CASSEGRTSGGAIETQYF. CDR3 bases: TGTGCCAGCAGTGAAGGGCGGACTAGCGGGGGGGCCATAGAGACCCAGTACTTC.